This T cell receptor (beta chain) derives from a study of cytomegalovirus exposure and HLA in healthy donors. The PCR had 60 Vbeta and 13 Jbeta primers. Profiled with immunoSEQ multiplex PCR; TCRdb holds only in-frame clones, not every one. The sample has 74,000 or so clones; 70% to 80% are singletons. CDR3 length: 14 amino acids. After removal of 4 bases from V and 8 bases from J, the junction contained 7 bases not matched to a gene. Germline lookup yields CDR1 SGHTA and CDR2 FQGTGA. The sequencing sample was made of PBMCs. The source is a man aged 45-65 years in good health and CMV-seropositive. The chain recombines TRBV7-3 with TRBJ2-1; 8 bases line up with TRBD2. CDR3 residues: CASSSGLAPYEQFF. The CDR3 region has the DNA TGTGCCAGCAGCTCCGGACTAGCCCCATATGAGCAGTTCTTC. Looking up the rest from reference TRBV7-3 and TRBJ2-1 gives the full variable domain: GAGVSQTPSNKVTEKGKYVELRCDPISGHTALYWYRQSLGQGPEFLIYFQGTGAADDSGLPNDRFFAVRPEGSVSTLKIQRTERGDSAVYLCASSSGLAPYEQFFGPGTRLTVL.